This T cell receptor (beta chain) was identified in a study of T cell changes during pregnancy in multiple sclerosis. Trimming left V 5 bases short and J 4 bases short, with 11 bases between. Germline V gene data show CDR1 as GTSNPN and CDR2 as SVGIG (reference sequence). The CDR3 extends over 12 amino acids. The protocol was immunoSEQ multiplex PCR, while the TCRdb copy is restricted to in-frame clones and leaves out a portion. The sample has about 100,000 clones; roughly 92% are singletons. This clone came up a few times. The material was peripheral blood, obtained in the second trimester of pregnancy. The J gene is TRBJ1-1, the V gene TRBV30; no clear D. This clonotype was sampled from a female donor with multiple sclerosis, enrolled in a pregnancy study. The CDR3 nucleotides read TGTGCCTGGGCGGGGATATTCACTGAAGCTTTCTTT. It yields the protein CAWAGIFTEAFF.